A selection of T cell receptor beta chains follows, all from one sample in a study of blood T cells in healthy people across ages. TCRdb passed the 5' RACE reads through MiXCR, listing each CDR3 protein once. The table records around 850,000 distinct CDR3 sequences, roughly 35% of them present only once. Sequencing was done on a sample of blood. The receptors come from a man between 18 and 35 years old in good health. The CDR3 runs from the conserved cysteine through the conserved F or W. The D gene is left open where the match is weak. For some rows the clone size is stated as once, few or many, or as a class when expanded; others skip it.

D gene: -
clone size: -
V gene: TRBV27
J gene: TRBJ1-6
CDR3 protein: CASSLKGRADSPLHF
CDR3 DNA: TGTGCCAGCAGTTTAAAGGGCAGGGCGGATTCACCCCTCCACTTT

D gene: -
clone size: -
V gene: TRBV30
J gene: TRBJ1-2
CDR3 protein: CAWSGGDYGYTF
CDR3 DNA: TGTGCCTGGAGTGGAGGGGACTATGGCTACACCTTC

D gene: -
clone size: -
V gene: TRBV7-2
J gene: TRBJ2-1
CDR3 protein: CASSLAHGSYNEQFF
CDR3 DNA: TGTGCCAGCAGCTTAGCGCACGGCAGCTACAATGAGCAGTTCTTC

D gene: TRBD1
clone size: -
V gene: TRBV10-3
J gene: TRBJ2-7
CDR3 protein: CAIRGQGHEQYF
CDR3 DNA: TGTGCCATCAGGGGACAGGGACACGAGCAGTACTTC

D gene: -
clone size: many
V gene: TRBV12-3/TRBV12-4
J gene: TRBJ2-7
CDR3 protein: CASSRTETYEQYF
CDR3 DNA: TGTGCCAGCAGTCGCACAGAAACCTACGAGCAGTACTTC

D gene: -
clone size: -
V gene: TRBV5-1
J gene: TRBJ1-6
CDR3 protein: CASSLAGQGKSPLHF
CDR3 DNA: TGCGCCAGCAGCTTGGCCGGGCAGGGCAAATCACCCCTCCACTTT

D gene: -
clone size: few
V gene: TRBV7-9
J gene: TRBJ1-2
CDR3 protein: CASSLVRSNYGYTF
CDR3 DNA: TGTGCCAGCAGCTTAGTCCGAAGCAACTATGGCTACACCTTC

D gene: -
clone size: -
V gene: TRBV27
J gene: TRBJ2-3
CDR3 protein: CASSLGNGAQIMQYF
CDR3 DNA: TGTGCCAGCAGTTTAGGGAACGGTGCACAGATAATGCAGTATTTT

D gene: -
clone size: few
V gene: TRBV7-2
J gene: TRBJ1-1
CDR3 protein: CASSLVTGEGTEAFF
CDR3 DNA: TGTGCCAGCAGCTTAGTTACGGGGGAAGGCACTGAAGCTTTCTTT

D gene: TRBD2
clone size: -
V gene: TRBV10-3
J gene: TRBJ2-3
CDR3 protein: CAISETGLAGVTDTQYF
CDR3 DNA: TGTGCCATCAGTGAGACCGGACTAGCGGGGGTCACAGATACGCAGTATTTT

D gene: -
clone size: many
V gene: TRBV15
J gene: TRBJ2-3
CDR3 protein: CATSRDLASTDTQYF
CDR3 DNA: TGTGCCACCAGCAGAGATCTTGCTAGCACAGATACGCAGTATTTT

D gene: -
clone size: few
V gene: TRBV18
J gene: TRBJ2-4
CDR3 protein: CASSPLGQEQYF
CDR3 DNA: TGTGCCAGCTCACCACTTGGACAAGAGCAGTACTTC

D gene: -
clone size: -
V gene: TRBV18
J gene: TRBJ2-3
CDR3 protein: CASSPENMDTQYF
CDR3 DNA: TGTGCCAGCTCACCGGAAAACATGGATACGCAGTATTTT

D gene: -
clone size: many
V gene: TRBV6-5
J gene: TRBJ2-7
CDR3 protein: CASSPGRASYEQYF
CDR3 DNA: TGTGCCAGCAGTCCCGGACGGGCCTCCTACGAGCAGTACTTC

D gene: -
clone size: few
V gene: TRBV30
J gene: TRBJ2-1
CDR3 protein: CAWSVITAGNEQFF
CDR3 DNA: TGTGCCTGGAGTGTGATAACTGCGGGGAATGAGCAGTTCTTC

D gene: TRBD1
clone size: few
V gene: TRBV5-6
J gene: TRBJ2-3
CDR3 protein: CASSSRGTDLTDTQYF
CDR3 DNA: TGTGCCAGCAGCTCCCGTGGGACAGACCTCACAGATACGCAGTATTTT

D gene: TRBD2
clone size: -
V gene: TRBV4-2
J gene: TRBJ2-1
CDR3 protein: CAGSQDQLAGDNEQFF
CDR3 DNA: TGTGCCGGCAGCCAAGATCAACTAGCGGGGGACAATGAGCAGTTCTTC

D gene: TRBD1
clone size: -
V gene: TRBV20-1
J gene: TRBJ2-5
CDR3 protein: CRAGQGDNEQYF
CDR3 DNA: TGCAGGGCCGGACAGGGGGACAATGAGCAGTACTTC

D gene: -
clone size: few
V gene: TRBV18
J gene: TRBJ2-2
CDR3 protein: CASSERIQGTNTGELFF
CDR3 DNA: TGTGCCAGCTCAGAACGGATCCAGGGTACGAACACCGGGGAGCTGTTTTTT

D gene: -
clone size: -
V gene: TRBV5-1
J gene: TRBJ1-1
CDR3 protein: CASSLEPGQMNTEAFF
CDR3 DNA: TGCGCCAGCAGCTTGGAGCCAGGTCAGATGAACACTGAAGCTTTCTTT

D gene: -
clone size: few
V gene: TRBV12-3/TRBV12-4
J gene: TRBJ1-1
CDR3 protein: CASSGSANTEAFF
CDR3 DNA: TGTGCCAGCAGTGGGTCAGCGAACACTGAAGCTTTCTTT

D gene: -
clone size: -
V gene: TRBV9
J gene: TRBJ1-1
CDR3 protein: CASSVSQGEAFF
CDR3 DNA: TGTGCCAGCAGCGTATCTCAAGGAGAAGCTTTCTTT

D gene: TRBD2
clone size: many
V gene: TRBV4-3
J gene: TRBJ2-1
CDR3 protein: CASSSTGLAGEQFF
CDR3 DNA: TGCGCCAGCAGCTCTACAGGGCTAGCGGGCGAGCAGTTCTTC

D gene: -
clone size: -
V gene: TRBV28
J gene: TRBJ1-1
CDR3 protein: CASSLSVGEGSTEAFF
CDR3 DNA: TGTGCCAGCAGTTTATCGGTTGGGGAGGGGAGCACTGAAGCTTTCTTT

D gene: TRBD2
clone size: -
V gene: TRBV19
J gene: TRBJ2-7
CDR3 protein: CASSSLPGRGDEQYF
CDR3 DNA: TGTGCCAGTAGTTCCCTTCCGGGACGGGGGGACGAGCAGTACTTC

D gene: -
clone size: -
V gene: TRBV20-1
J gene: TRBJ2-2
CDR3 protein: CSARESRELFF
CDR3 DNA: TGCAGTGCTAGGGAGTCCCGGGAGCTGTTTTTT

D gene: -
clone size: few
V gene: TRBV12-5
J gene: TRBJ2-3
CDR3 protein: CASGLVGGDTQYF
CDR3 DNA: TGTGCTAGTGGTTTGGTTGGCGGAGATACGCAGTATTTT

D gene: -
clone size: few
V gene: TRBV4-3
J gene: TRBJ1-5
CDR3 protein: CASTEGGGRGSNQPQHF
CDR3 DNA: TGCGCCAGCACCGAAGGCGGGGGGCGAGGCAGCAATCAGCCCCAGCATTTT

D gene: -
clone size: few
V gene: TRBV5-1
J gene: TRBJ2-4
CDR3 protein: CASSRWGSENIQYF
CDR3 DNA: TGCGCCAGCAGCCGATGGGGATCCGAAAACATTCAGTACTTC

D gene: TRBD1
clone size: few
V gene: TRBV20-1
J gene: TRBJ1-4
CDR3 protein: CSAWGTGGEKLFF
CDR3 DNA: TGCAGCGCGTGGGGGACAGGGGGTGAAAAACTGTTTTTT

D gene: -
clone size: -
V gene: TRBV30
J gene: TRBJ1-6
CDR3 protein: CAWSVGTSRSPLHF
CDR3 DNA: TGTGCCTGGAGTGTTGGCACCTCCAGGTCACCCCTCCACTTT

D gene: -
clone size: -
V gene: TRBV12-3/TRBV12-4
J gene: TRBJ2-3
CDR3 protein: CASSRRRADAQYF
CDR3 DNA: TGTGCCAGCAGTCGACGGAGGGCAGATGCGCAGTATTTT

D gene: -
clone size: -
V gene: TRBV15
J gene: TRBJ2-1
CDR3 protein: CATSRLANSYNEQFF
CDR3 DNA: TGTGCCACCAGCAGACTAGCCAACTCCTACAATGAGCAGTTCTTC

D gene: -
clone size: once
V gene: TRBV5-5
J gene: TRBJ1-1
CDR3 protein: CASSGDGAEAFF
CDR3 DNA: TGTGCCAGCAGCGGCGACGGAGCTGAAGCTTTCTTT

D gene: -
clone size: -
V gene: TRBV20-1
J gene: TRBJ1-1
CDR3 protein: CSARGWAGKEGTEAFF
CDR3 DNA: TGCAGTGCTAGAGGCTGGGCAGGGAAGGAGGGCACTGAAGCTTTCTTT

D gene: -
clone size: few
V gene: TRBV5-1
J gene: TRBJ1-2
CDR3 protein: CASSQGKGGSNYGYTF
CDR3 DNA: TGCGCCAGCAGCCAAGGAAAGGGAGGCTCTAACTATGGCTACACCTTC

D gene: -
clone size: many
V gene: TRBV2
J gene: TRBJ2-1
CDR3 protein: CASSGGVSSYNEQFF
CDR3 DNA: TGTGCCAGCAGCGGCGGGGTCAGCTCCTACAATGAGCAGTTCTTC

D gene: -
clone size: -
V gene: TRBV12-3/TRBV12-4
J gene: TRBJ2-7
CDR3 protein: CASSPSDASDEQYF
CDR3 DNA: TGTGCCAGCAGCCCCTCGGACGCTTCGGATGAGCAGTACTTC

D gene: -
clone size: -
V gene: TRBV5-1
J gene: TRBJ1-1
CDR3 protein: CASSLGISNTEAFF
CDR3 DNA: TGCGCCAGCAGCTTGGGCATATCGAACACTGAAGCTTTCTTT

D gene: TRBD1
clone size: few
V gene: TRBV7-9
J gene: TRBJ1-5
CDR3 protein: CASSPHDRDDQPQHF
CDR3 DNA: TGTGCCAGCAGCCCGCACGACAGGGATGATCAGCCCCAGCATTTT

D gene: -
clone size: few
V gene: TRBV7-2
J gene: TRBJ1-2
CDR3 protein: CASSLFVGAQSYGYTF
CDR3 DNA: TGTGCCAGCAGCTTATTCGTGGGGGCACAGAGCTATGGCTACACCTTC

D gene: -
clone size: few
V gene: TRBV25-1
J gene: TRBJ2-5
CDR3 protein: CASSDSPLETQYF
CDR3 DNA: TGTGCCAGCAGTGATTCCCCGTTGGAGACCCAGTACTTC

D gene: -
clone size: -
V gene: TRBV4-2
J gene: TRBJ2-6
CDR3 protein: CASSQDGLGLGANVLTF
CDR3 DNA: TGTGCCAGCAGCCAAGATGGATTGGGACTTGGGGCCAACGTCCTGACTTTC

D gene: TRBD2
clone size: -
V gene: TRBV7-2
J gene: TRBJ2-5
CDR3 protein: CASSPTGLAGGLETQYF
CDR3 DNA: TGTGCCAGCAGCCCGACGGGACTAGCGGGAGGGCTTGAGACCCAGTACTTC

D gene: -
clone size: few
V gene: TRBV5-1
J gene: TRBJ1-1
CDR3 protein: CASSLGGGGMNTEAFF
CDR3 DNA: TGCGCCAGCAGCTTGGGCGGGGGGGGAATGAACACTGAAGCTTTCTTT

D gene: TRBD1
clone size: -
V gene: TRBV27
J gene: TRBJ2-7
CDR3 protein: CASRVGQGSSYEQYF
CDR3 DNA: TGTGCCAGCAGGGTCGGACAGGGGTCGTCCTACGAGCAGTACTTC

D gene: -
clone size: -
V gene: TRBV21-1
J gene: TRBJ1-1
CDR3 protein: CASSARNGPRQKVNTEAFF
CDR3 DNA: TGTGCCAGCAGCGCCCGAAATGGGCCAAGGCAGAAGGTGAACACTGAAGCTTTCTTT

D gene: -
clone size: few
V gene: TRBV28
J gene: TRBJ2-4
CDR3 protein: CASSLLRQGPLAKNIQYF
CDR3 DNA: TGTGCCAGCAGTTTACTCCGGCAAGGTCCTCTAGCCAAAAACATTCAGTACTTC

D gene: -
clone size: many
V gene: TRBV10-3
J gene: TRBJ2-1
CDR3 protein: CAIGGSNEQFF
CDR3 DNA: TGTGCCATCGGAGGTTCGAATGAGCAGTTCTTC

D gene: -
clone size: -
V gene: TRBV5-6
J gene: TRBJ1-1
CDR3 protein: CASSPVGANTEAFF
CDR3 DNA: TGTGCCAGCAGCCCGGTGGGAGCGAACACTGAAGCTTTCTTT

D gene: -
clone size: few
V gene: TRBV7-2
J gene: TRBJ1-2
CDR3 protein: CASPGMGGNNYGYTF
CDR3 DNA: TGTGCCAGCCCTGGGATGGGGGGGAATAACTATGGCTACACCTTC

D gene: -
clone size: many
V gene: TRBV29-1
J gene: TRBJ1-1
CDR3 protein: CSVVRGTEAFF
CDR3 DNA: TGCAGCGTTGTCAGGGGAACTGAAGCTTTCTTT

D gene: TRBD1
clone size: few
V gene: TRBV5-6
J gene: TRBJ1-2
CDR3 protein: CASSARGTGIYGYTF
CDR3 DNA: TGTGCCAGCAGCGCGCGGGGGACAGGGATCTATGGCTACACCTTC

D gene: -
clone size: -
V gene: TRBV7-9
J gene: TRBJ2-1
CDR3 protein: CASSPVGLGDEQFF
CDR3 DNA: TGTGCCAGCAGCCCGGTGGGACTCGGGGATGAGCAGTTCTTC

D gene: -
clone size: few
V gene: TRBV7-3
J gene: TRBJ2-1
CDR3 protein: CASSSRGSHSNEQFF
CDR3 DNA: TGTGCCAGCAGCTCTAGGGGTTCCCACAGCAATGAGCAGTTCTTC

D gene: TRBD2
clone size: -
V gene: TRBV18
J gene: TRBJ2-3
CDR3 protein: CASSPPSGSTDTQYF
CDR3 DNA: TGTGCCAGCTCACCCCCTAGCGGGAGCACAGATACGCAGTATTTT

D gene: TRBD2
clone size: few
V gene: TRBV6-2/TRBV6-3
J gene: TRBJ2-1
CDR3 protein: CATRDYPIWEFF
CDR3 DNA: TGTGCCACCAGGGACTACCCTATATGGGAGTTCTTC

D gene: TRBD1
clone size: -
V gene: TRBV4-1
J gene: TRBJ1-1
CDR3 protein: CASSQEKAGQKDEAFF
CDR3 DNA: TGCGCCAGCAGCCAAGAAAAGGCGGGACAGAAAGATGAAGCTTTCTTT

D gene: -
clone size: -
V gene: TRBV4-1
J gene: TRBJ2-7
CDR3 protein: CASSQVPNYEQYF
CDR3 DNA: TGCGCCAGCAGCCAAGTGCCCAACTACGAGCAGTACTTC